A single sample gave rise to the 12 T cell receptor beta chains below, sequenced in a study of identical twins. Each CDR3 protein is one row after TCRdb ran MiXCR on the 5' RACE reads. The sample has roughly 770,000 distinct CDR3 sequences; 15% to 20% are singletons. These data also formed part of another study, on T cells expressing NK-cell markers.

The material sequenced was PBMCs. The receptor source for this set is a woman aged 18-30 years in good health.

There are a few counts of this clonotype. This sequence joins TRBV14 and TRBJ2-5, with 8 bases fitting TRBD2. This CDR3 region has 14 residues. In germline, CDR1 is SGHDN, CDR2 FVKESK. V was pared by 1 base and J by 7 bases, with 5 bases of the junction left unmatched. The CDR3: CASSQVNSGGTQYF. The CDR3 DNA is TGTGCCAGCAGCCAAGTGAACAGCGGGGGGACCCAGTACTTC.

This clonotype has just a few counts. This chain uses TRBV25-1 with TRBJ1-1, with D hard to call. CDR1 is MGHDK, CDR2 SYGVNS, per germline. Deletions cut 10 bases from V and 10 bases from J, with 19 bases between. This CDR3 is built from 12 residues. The CDR3 here is CATTPLGSGAFF. The CDR3 nucleotides are TGTGCCACCACTCCCTTGGGGTCCGGAGCTTTCTTT.

This clonotype appeared a few times. The chain employs TRBV12-3 or TRBV12-4 and TRBJ2-7; 10 nucleotides agree with TRBD2. The CDR3 extends over 16 amino acids. V lost 4 bases and J lost 0; bases outside the gene matches: 6. For the CDR3, the DNA is TGTGCCAGCAGTTCCCATAGCGGGGGGCTCTCCTACGAGCAGTACTTC. Protein sequence: CASSSHSGGLSYEQYF.

The rearrangement links TRBV10-3 to TRBJ2-3, with D tentatively TRBD1 or TRBD2 (5 bases each). Germline V gene sequence: CDR1 ENHRY, CDR2 SYGVKD. This CDR3 has 16 amino acids. The V end was cut by 8 bases, the J end by 2 bases, with 20 bases between. This CDR3 is CAIAERDQPHTDTQYF. As DNA, the CDR3 is TGTGCCATCGCCGAGAGGGACCAACCCCACACAGATACGCAGTATTTT.

The table lists this clonotype with a few counts. The gene calls are TRBV20-1 and TRBJ2-1; 8 nucleotides line up with TRBD2. Germline assignment: CDR1 DFQATT and CDR2 SNEGSKA (reference sequence). The CDR3 runs to 15 residues. After removal of 6 bases from V and 6 bases from J, the junction contained 13 bases not matched to a gene. Written as DNA, the CDR3 is TGCAGTGCAAGCGCCTTTAGCGGGGCTTCCAATGAGCAGTTCTTC. Its translation: CSASAFSGASNEQFF.

V usage is TRBV27 and J usage is TRBJ1-1; 7 bases map to TRBD1. Germline V gives CDR1 MNHEY, CDR2 SMNVEV (reference sequence). This CDR3 comprises 12 residues. The trim removed 6 bases at V and 5 bases at J, leaving 3 bases unmatched. CDR3 sequence: CASSGQATEAFF. CDR3 DNA sequence: TGTGCCAGCAGCGGACAGGCGACTGAAGCTTTCTTT.

The chain is built from TRBV4-3 and TRBJ2-7, with 7 bases that match TRBD1. Germline-derived CDR1 and CDR2 are LGHNA and YSLEER. The CDR3 consists of 14 residues. The V segment lost 4 bases and the J segment 5 bases; nucleotides outside the gene matches: 8. CDR3: CASSPVEGGNEQYF. CDR3 in DNA: TGCGCCAGCAGCCCCGTCGAAGGGGGCAACGAGCAGTACTTC.

This clonotype was picked up a small number of times. The chain has TRBV12-3 or TRBV12-4 and TRBJ1-6; D gene ambiguous. V gave up 2 bases and J gave up 13 bases, with 9 bases separating them. This CDR3 spans 12 amino acids. Written as DNA, the CDR3 is TGTGCCAGCAGTTTACTTCGTGGGCCCCTCCACTTT. Its protein is CASSLLRGPLHF.

This clonotype was observed a handful of times. V usage is TRBV15 and J usage is TRBJ2-5; D assignment may be TRBD1 or TRBD2 (5 bases each). V was pared by 9 bases and J by 5 bases, with 13 bases between. This CDR3 spans 12 amino acids. Germline V CDR1 and CDR2: LNHNV, YYDKDF (reference sequence). The CDR3 DNA reads TGTGCCACTGGGGGAGTTGGGGAGACCCAGTACTTC. It translates to CATGGVGETQYF.

This chain links TRBV3-1 with TRBJ1-5, with D possibly TRBD1 on 5 matching bases. Trimming took off 4 bases at V and 6 bases at J, with 10 bases between the two ends. CDR3 size: 13 residues. Germline V CDR1 and CDR2: LGHDT, YNNKEL (reference sequence). CDR3 loop: CASSPPGSQPQHF. The CDR3, as DNA: TGTGCCAGCAGCCCGCCAGGGAGTCAGCCCCAGCATTTT.

The gene calls are TRBV11-1 and TRBJ2-2, with 13 bases fitting TRBD2. Germline V gene lookup returns CDR1 SGHAT and CDR2 FQDESV (reference sequence). The V gene end was trimmed by 4 bases and the J gene end by 4 bases; junction bases not matched to a gene: 15. The length of the CDR3 is 20 residues. The CDR3 reads CASSSLPGLAGPSGTGELFF. DNA for the CDR3: TGTGCCAGCAGCTCTCTTCCGGGACTAGCGGGACCCTCGGGCACCGGGGAGCTGTTTTTT.

This clonotype was detected a few times. The CDR3 DNA reads as TGTGCCAGCATAGCAGGGAGGGATACGCAGTATTTT. Translated, it gives CASIAGRDTQYF. This rearrangement joins TRBV2 to TRBJ2-3, with D perhaps matching TRBD2 (6 bases). This CDR3 is built from 12 residues. V dropped 7 bases and J dropped 6 bases, with 11 bases sitting between them. The germline gives CDR1 SNHLY, CDR2 FYNNEI.